The 17 T cell receptor beta chains given below trace back to one sample, sequenced in a study of CD8 T cells in ankylosing spondylitis. TCRdb processed the 5' RACE reads anew with MiXCR; each CDR3 protein has one entry. This sample carries under 150,000 distinct CDR3 sequences, 7% to 10% of them seen once, and the ten largest clones take about 7.3%. The sequenced material came from synovial fluid, either unsorted or a sorted T cell fraction (not recorded which). The receptors were gathered from a male donor with ankylosing spondylitis.

This clonotype was seen repeatedly, ten times or more. The rearrangement uses TRBV6-1 and TRBJ1-5; perhaps TRBD1 as D (5 bases). Trimming shortened V by 6 bases and J by 5 bases, and 14 bases separated the two germline ends. This CDR3 spans 14 amino acids. The germline gives CDR1 MNHNS, CDR2 SASEGT. The chain's CDR3 is CASSPTSRDQPQHF. For the CDR3, the DNA is TGTGCCAGCAGCCCCACTTCCAGGGATCAGCCCCAGCATTTT.

The CDR3 reads CASSPASSGNTIYF. DNA for the CDR3: TGTGCCAGCTCACCCGCCAGCTCTGGAAACACCATATATTTT. The V call is TRBV18, the J call TRBJ1-3; unclear D gene. CDR3 length: 14 amino acids. Germline-derived CDR1 and CDR2 are KGHSH and LQKENI. V shed 3 bases and J shed 0 bases, with 6 bases lying between them. Drawing the rest from reference TRBV18 and TRBJ1-3, the complete variable domain is NAGVMQNPRHLVRRRGQEARLRCSPMKGHSHVYWYRQLPEEGLKFMVYLQKENIIDESGMPKERFSAEFPKEGPSILRIQQVVRGDSAAYFCASSPASSGNTIYFGEGSWLTVV.

The chain employs TRBV3-1 and TRBJ1-5; a weak D match, TRBD1 (5 bases). The CDR3 covers 14 residues. The germline V gene has CDR1 LGHDT and CDR2 YNNKEL (reference sequence). Trimming took 4 bases from V and 6 from J, leaving 13 bases between them. The CDR3 DNA sequence: TGTGCCAGCAGCCGTCGCGACAGTCCTCAGCCCCAGCATTTT. Amino acid sequence: CASSRRDSPQPQHF.

In this sample, this clonotype turned up a few times. The chain recombines TRBV5-6 with TRBJ1-2; TRBD1 is a possible D gene (5 bases). The V end was cut by 4 bases, the J end by 3 bases, with 10 bases between. Germline values: CDR1 SGHDT, CDR2 YYEEEE. The CDR3 has 13 amino acids. The CDR3 nucleotides read TGTGCCAGCAGCGGGGCAATGGACTATGGCTACACCTTC. It is translated as CASSGAMDYGYTF. Full variable domain (missing parts from reference TRBV5-6 and TRBJ1-2): DAGVTQSPTHLIKTRGQQVTLRCSPKSGHDTVSWYQQALGQGPQFIFQYYEEEERQRGNFPDRFSGHQFPNYSSELNVNALLLGDSALYLCASSGAMDYGYTFGSGTRLTVV.

This clonotype has a handful of counts. The gene calls are TRBV21-1 and TRBJ2-2; the table's TRBD1 call for D was not verified on the DNA. TRBV21-1 is a recognized pseudogene. This CDR3 region has 12 residues. The CDR3 region has the DNA TGTGCCAGCAGCAAAGCGGGGGACAGGGTGGTTTTT. It yields the protein CASSKAGDRVVF.

In its sample, this clonotype was seen a few times. V and J are TRBV30 and TRBJ2-3; D is uncertain. The CDR3 extends over 12 amino acids. Germline V gives CDR1 GTSNPN, CDR2 SVGIG (reference sequence). V was pared by 5 bases and J by 4 bases, with 10 bases between. CDR3 residues: CAWGLLADTQYF. CDR3 nucleotides: TGTGCCTGGGGGTTATTAGCAGATACGCAGTATTTT.

In its sample, this clonotype was seen many times. CDR3 in amino acids: CASSQIQGEGPQHF. The CDR3 nucleotides read TGCGCCAGCAGCCAAATACAGGGGGAAGGGCCCCAGCATTTT. The chain is built from TRBV4-1 and TRBJ1-5; TRBD1 aligns across 8 bases. The CDR3 length is 14 residues. The J segment lost 9 bases and the V segment lost 2 bases, leaving 6 bases of the junction unmatched. Per the germline V gene, CDR1 is MGHRA and CDR2 is YSYEKL.

This clonotype has at least ten counts. J is TRBJ2-5 and V is TRBV20-1; 10 bases agree with TRBD2. With V trimmed by 0 bases and J by 2 bases, 3 bases remained unmatched. There are 15 residues in the CDR3. Germline V gene lookup returns CDR1 DFQATT and CDR2 SNEGSKA (reference sequence). For the CDR3, the DNA is TGCAGTGCTAGAGACGGACTAGCGGTTCAAGAGACCCAGTACTTC. This sequence encodes CSARDGLAVQETQYF.

This clonotype was observed at least ten times. The chain is built from TRBV4-3 and TRBJ1-2; the D is unclear. The CDR3 contains 13 residues. Trimming took 4 bases from V and 8 from J, leaving 14 bases between them. CDR1 is LGHNA, CDR2 YSLEER, per germline. In DNA form, the CDR3 reads TGCGCCAGCAGCCTATCAAGGGAAGAGGGCTACACCTTC. Its protein product is CASSLSREEGYTF.

This clonotype was seen repeatedly, ten times or more. The gene calls are TRBV20-1 and TRBJ2-7, with a tentative D call TRBD1 (5 bases). This CDR3 is 13 amino acids long. The V gene lost 6 bases and the J gene lost 2 bases, with 14 bases spanning the gap. CDR1 DFQATT and CDR2 SNEGSKA come from the germline V gene (reference sequence). The DNA of the CDR3 is TGCAGTGCCAATCAGGGTCTCACCTACGAGCAGTACTTC. Translated, it gives CSANQGLTYEQYF.

This clonotype was counted ten times or more. CDR3 residues: CASSQESQEGSFGNSPLHF. CDR3 bases: TGTGCCAGCAGCCAAGAAAGCCAGGAGGGTAGCTTTGGGAATTCACCCCTCCACTTT. The chain employs TRBV4-2 and TRBJ1-6; D remains unclear. Between the trimmed V and J ends, which lost 0 bases and 7 bases, there was a span of 22 bases. CDR1 is LGHNA and CDR2 is YNFKEQ in the germline V gene. The CDR3 has 19 residues.

This clonotype was seen only a few times. The chain joins TRBV6-1 to TRBJ2-7; the match to TRBD1 covers 7 bases. J lost 2 bases, V lost 8 bases, and 6 bases had no gene match. The CDR3 has 13 amino acids. From germline, CDR1 is MNHNS and CDR2 SASEGT. This CDR3 is CASRGGLAYEQYF. DNA for the CDR3: TGTGCCAGCCGAGGGGGCCTCGCCTACGAGCAGTACTTC.

This clonotype has a count of ten or more. The genes are TRBV10-2 and TRBJ2-7, with TRBD1 matching over 8 bases. The length of the CDR3 is 14 residues. Trimming removed 7 bases from V and 1 base from J; junction bases left unmatched: 6. Germline V CDR1 and CDR2: WSHSY, SAAADI. CDR3 coding DNA: TGCGCCAGCACCCTCGGACAGGGTTCCTACGAGCAGTACTTC. Translating gives CASTLGQGSYEQYF.

This chain links TRBV7-2 with TRBJ2-2; D call uncertain. Trimming shortened V by 2 bases and J by 14 bases, and 18 bases separated the two germline ends. Germline V gives CDR1 SGHTA, CDR2 FQGNSA. The CDR3 spans 14 residues. CDR3 residues: CASSLIGQTRRLFF. CDR3 sequence (DNA): TGTGCCAGCAGCTTAATTGGGCAGACCCGAAGACTGTTTTTT.

In its sample, this clonotype was seen many times. V usage is TRBV18 and J usage is TRBJ1-1; the match to TRBD1 covers 7 bases. V gave up 8 bases and J gave up 5 bases; unmatched junction bases: 17. The CDR3 consists of 16 residues. Looked up from germline, CDR1 is KGHSH and CDR2 is LQKENI. In nucleotides, the CDR3 is TGTGCCAGCAAAACCGTAAATACAGGGGTGCGGACTGAAGCTTTCTTT. It specifies CASKTVNTGVRTEAFF. Based on the CDR3 plus reference TRBV18 and TRBJ1-1, the full variable domain is NAGVMQNPRHLVRRRGQEARLRCSPMKGHSHVYWYRQLPEEGLKFMVYLQKENIIDESGMPKERFSAEFPKEGPSILRIQQVVRGDSAAYFCASKTVNTGVRTEAFFGQGTRLTVV.

The sample holds a few counts of this clonotype. The V call is TRBV10-3, the J call TRBJ1-1; no definite D call. V lost 6 bases and J lost 0, with 8 bases in between. Germline assignment: CDR1 ENHRY and CDR2 SYGVKD. The CDR3 has 13 residues. The CDR3 DNA reads as TGTGCCATCAGGGATCATATGAACACTGAAGCTTTCTTT. It encodes CAIRDHMNTEAFF.

This clonotype was found a few times. The gene calls are TRBV10-3 and TRBJ2-1; weak D call: TRBD1 (6 bases). The V end was cut by 9 bases, the J end by 0 bases, with 18 bases between. The germline V gene has CDR1 ENHRY and CDR2 SYGVKD. The CDR3 runs to 16 residues. The CDR3 sequence: CAMGPSTGNSYNEQFF. The CDR3 nucleotides read TGTGCCATGGGGCCCTCTACAGGGAACTCCTACAATGAGCAGTTCTTC.